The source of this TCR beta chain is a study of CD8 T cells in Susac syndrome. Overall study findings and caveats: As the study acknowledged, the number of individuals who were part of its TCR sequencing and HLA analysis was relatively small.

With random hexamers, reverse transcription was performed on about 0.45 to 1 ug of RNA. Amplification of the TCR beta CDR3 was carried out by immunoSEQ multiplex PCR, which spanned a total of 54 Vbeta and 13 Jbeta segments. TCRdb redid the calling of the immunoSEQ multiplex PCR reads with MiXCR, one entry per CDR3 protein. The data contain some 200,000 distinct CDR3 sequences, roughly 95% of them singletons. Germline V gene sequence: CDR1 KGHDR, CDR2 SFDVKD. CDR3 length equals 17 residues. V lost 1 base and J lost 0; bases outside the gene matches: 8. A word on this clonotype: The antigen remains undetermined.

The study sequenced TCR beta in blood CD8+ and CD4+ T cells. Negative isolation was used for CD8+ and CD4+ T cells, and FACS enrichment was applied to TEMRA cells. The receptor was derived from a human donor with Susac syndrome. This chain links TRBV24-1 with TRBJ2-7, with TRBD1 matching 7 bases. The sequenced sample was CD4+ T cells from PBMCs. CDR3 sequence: CATSDFPRDSLSYEQYF. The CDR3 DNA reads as TGTGCCACCAGTGATTTTCCCCGGGACAGCCTCTCCTACGAGCAGTACTTC.